This TCR beta chain is from a study of blood T cell repertoires in COVID-19. Study overall: The United States, Italy and Spain provided the acute and convalescent COVID-19 samples. The analysed material was cDNA or gDNA that came from T cells, B-cell-depleted T cells, or PBMCs.

In the authors' methods: Nucleated cell number was recorded as an estimate derived from reference gene primer amplification. Libraries were prepared by immunoSEQ multiplex PCR; TCRdb keeps only in-frame clonotypes and omits some of them. That table supplies the V and J calls and clone size; D and trimming were determined from the DNA. The sample lists under 150,000 clones, more than 80% occurring once. This clone was observed a single time. Input material: peripheral blood. This clonotype was obtained from a woman aged 50 to 60 with acute or convalescent COVID-19.

DNA for the CDR3: TGTGCCAGCAGTTTTGGTGGTAGCGGGATTAGCACAGATACGCAGTATTTT. Amino acids: CASSFGGSGISTDTQYF. The J gene is TRBJ2-3, the V gene TRBV28, with 8 bases matching TRBD2. The CDR3 sequence is 17 residues long. The germline V gene encodes CDR1 MDHEN and CDR2 SYDVKM. Trimming removed 3 bases from V and 0 bases from J; junction bases left unmatched: 8.